This passage covers 3 T cell receptor beta chains from one sample sequenced in a study of T cell responses to AZD1222 COVID-19 vaccine. Some clones are missing from TCRdb's copy, which holds only in-frame ones; the method was immunoSEQ multiplex PCR. The sample contains roughly 160,000 clones, 93% of which appear only once. This specimen consisted of peripheral blood, obtained on day 0 of AZD1222 vaccination. Every receptor here comes from an adult in good health.

This chain connects TRBV5-1 to TRBJ1-2; unclear D gene. The germline gives CDR1 SGHRS, CDR2 YFSETQ. V was cut by 3 bases and J by 5 bases, with 11 bases left in between. The CDR3 consists of 13 residues. The CDR3 protein is CASSSDTRYGYTF. The CDR3 nucleotides read TGCGCCAGCAGCTCCGACACTAGGTATGGCTACACCTTC.

The genes are TRBV21-1 and TRBJ2-7; TRBD1 reflects the table's D call only, with no check against the DNA. TRBV21-1 is reported as a pseudogene. The CDR3 covers 14 residues. The CDR3 protein is CASSRDTRKYEQYF. Here the CDR3 DNA reads TGTGCCAGCAGCAGGGACACCAGGAAGTACGAGCAGTACTTC.

A note on this clone: Other nucleotide sequences in the sample specify the same CDR3. The genes are TRBV7-2 and TRBJ1-5, with 9 bases identical to TRBD1. Germline V gene data show CDR1 as SGHTA and CDR2 as FQGNSA. The trim removed 3 bases at V and 7 bases at J, leaving 1 base unmatched. The CDR3 consists of 13 residues. In DNA form, the CDR3 reads TGTGCCAGCAGCTTGGACAGGGGACAGCCCCAGCATTTT. It codes for CASSLDRGQPQHF. The variable domain in full, with the rest retrieved from reference TRBV7-2 and TRBJ1-5, is GAGVSQSPSNKVTEKGKDVELRCDPISGHTALYWYRQSLGQGLEFLIYFQGNSAPDKSGLPSDRFSAERTGGSVSTLTIQRTQQEDSAVYLCASSLDRGQPQHFGDGTRLSIL.